This T cell receptor (beta chain) was captured in a study of CD8+ T cells in alopecia areata. Study summary: Patients took tofacitinib for 6 to 18 months, followed by 6 drug-free months. Overall study results and limits: In lesional scalp, particularly from alopecia totalis/universalis, clonality was higher than in normal scalp.

This clone was picked up a small number of times. Antigen specificity is unknown. It was cDNA, reverse transcribed from extracted RNA, that served as the sequencing template. TCRdb's table, derived via immunoSEQ multiplex PCR, lists solely in-frame clones and lacks some. The sample carries 150,000 or so clones, roughly 50% recorded once. Germline loops: CDR1 SQVTM, CDR2 ANQGSEA. V gave up 6 bases and J gave up 3 bases, with 17 bases separating them. This CDR3 has 14 residues. The sequences come from CD8+ T cells sorted from blood, collected at week 0. The TCR was taken from a human donor with alopecia areata. The V call is TRBV29-1, the J call TRBJ1-2; D unresolved. The CDR3 DNA reads TGCAGCGTAGACCGTGGTGGTAGTGACTATGGCTACACCTTC. Its translation is CSVDRGGSDYGYTF.